This TCR beta chain was recovered during a study of T cells after posttransplantation cyclophosphamide. Treatment was busulfan-fludarabine conditioning, a marrow graft, and cyclophosphamide on days +3 and +4. Generated by immunoSEQ multiplex PCR, the TCRdb table keeps only in-frame clones and is missing some. This table has 11,000 or so clones, around 80% appearing once. The length of the CDR3 is 18 residues. The germline V gene has CDR1 SGDLS and CDR2 YYNGEE. With 0 bases clipped from V and 6 bases from J, the junction kept 12 bases outside the gene matches. The specimen comprised PBMCs, sampled after allogeneic stem cell transplant with posttransplant cyclophosphamide. The rearrangement joins TRBV9 to TRBJ2-2; 9 bases map to TRBD1. The sequence was obtained from a female patient between 50 and 59 years old who received an allogeneic stem cell transplant from a related donor, was CMV-positive, and had no GVHD. Some T cells may be transferred from the graft donor. CDR3 sequence reads: CASSVEPPGTGPSGELFF. Written as DNA, the CDR3 is TGTGCCAGCAGCGTAGAACCACCTGGGACAGGGCCGTCCGGGGAGCTGTTTTTT.